In its sample, the clone carrying this T cell receptor beta chain was seen many times. The antigen is unknown. These data come from a study of T cell repertoires in cytomegalovirus infection. Overall study: Matching HLA type and CMV infection were both indicated by public TCR beta signatures.

TCRdb independently ran MiXCR on the reads; one entry per CDR3 protein. Seen here are about 700,000 distinct CDR3 sequences, around 32% observed once, and the top ten hold 18%. The sequence derives from a human donor in good health (CMV status not recorded). Some clones in this sample may be carry-over from other donors' samples. Sample: cultured PBMCs, taken from culture after CMV antigen stimulation.

The CDR3 nucleotides read TGTGCCAGCAGCTTTAGCGCAGCACAGTACAATGAGCAGTTCTTC. Its protein product is CASSFSAAQYNEQFF. The chain joins TRBV7-2 to TRBJ2-1; D possibly corresponds to TRBD2 (5 bases). V shed 3 bases and J shed 4 bases, with 13 bases lying between them. The CDR3 sequence is 15 residues long. CDR1 and CDR2 (germline): SGHTA, FQGNSA.